Listed below are T cell receptor beta chains from one sample, sequenced in a study of radiation and T cells in renal cell carcinoma. TCRdb keeps only in-frame clones here, not all; method: immunoSEQ multiplex PCR. This repertoire shows approximately 45,000 clones, roughly 83% found once; its top ten account for under 35%. The sequences come from blood, collected from a patient whose treatment included radiotherapy and nephrectomy. These receptors were obtained from a woman in her 70s with renal cell carcinoma. CDR3s include the opening cysteine and the closing phenylalanine or tryptophan. The D gene is left open where the match is weak. Where a row states a size, it is once, few, many or the class of an expanded clone; other rows omit it.

CDR3nt: TGTGCCAGCAGTTTATCGAGCGGGTGGGGGATTGGAGAGACCCAGTACTTC
CDR3aa: CASSLSSGWGIGETQYF
d_gene: .
v_gene: TRBV27
j_gene: TRBJ2-5
abundance: .

CDR3nt: TGCGCCAGCAGCTCCCGGGGGGACTCTGGAAACACCATATATTTT
CDR3aa: CASSSRGDSGNTIYF
d_gene: .
v_gene: TRBV5-1
j_gene: TRBJ1-3
abundance: .

CDR3nt: TGTGCCAGCAGCTTCACTAGCTACGAGCAGTACTTC
CDR3aa: CASSFTSYEQYF
d_gene: .
v_gene: TRBV11-1
j_gene: TRBJ2-7
abundance: .

CDR3nt: TGTGCCAGCAGTGAAGAAGCGGGGGCCATGAGCAAGCAGTACTTC
CDR3aa: CASSEEAGAMSKQYF
d_gene: TRBD2
v_gene: TRBV6-1
j_gene: TRBJ2-7
abundance: .

CDR3nt: TGTGCCAGCAGCAGGACGGACCGTGATAACACTGAAGCTTTCTTT
CDR3aa: CASSRTDRDNTEAFF
d_gene: .
v_gene: TRBV5-6
j_gene: TRBJ1-1
abundance: .

CDR3nt: TGTGCCAGCAGTCTAAGACGGAGCACTGAAGCTTTCTTT
CDR3aa: CASSLRRSTEAFF
d_gene: .
v_gene: TRBV6-5
j_gene: TRBJ1-1
abundance: .

CDR3nt: TGTGCCAGCTCAGCAAACCGGGACAGGGATGAGCAGTTCTTC
CDR3aa: CASSANRDRDEQFF
d_gene: TRBD1
v_gene: TRBV18
j_gene: TRBJ2-1
abundance: .

CDR3nt: TGTGCCAGCAGCCTGGACAGATACAATGAGCAGTTCTTC
CDR3aa: CASSLDRYNEQFF
d_gene: .
v_gene: TRBV27
j_gene: TRBJ2-1
abundance: few

CDR3nt: TGTGCCAGCAGTCTAAATTACGGGGCAGAAGGCAATCAGCCCCAGCATTTT
CDR3aa: CASSLNYGAEGNQPQHF
d_gene: .
v_gene: TRBV27
j_gene: TRBJ1-5
abundance: .

CDR3nt: TGTGCCAGCAGTTTATTCGGGACAGGGGTTGGGAACACTGAAGCTTTCTTT
CDR3aa: CASSLFGTGVGNTEAFF
d_gene: TRBD1
v_gene: TRBV27
j_gene: TRBJ1-1
abundance: .

CDR3nt: TGTGCCACCAGCAGAGATCCAAGCTTCTACGAGCAGTACTTC
CDR3aa: CATSRDPSFYEQYF
d_gene: .
v_gene: TRBV15
j_gene: TRBJ2-7
abundance: .

CDR3nt: TGTGCCAGCAGCCCAGGGGCCTATAGCGGGAGGGCCGGGGGTACGCAGTATTTT
CDR3aa: CASSPGAYSGRAGGTQYF
d_gene: TRBD2
v_gene: TRBV7-3
j_gene: TRBJ2-3
abundance: .

CDR3nt: TGTGCCAGCAGCTTAGTGTCAGGGAGCAATCAGCCCCAGCATTTT
CDR3aa: CASSLVSGSNQPQHF
d_gene: .
v_gene: TRBV7-2
j_gene: TRBJ1-5
abundance: .

CDR3nt: TGTGCCAGCAGCGTAGACAGGAAGGCTTTACAGTATGGCTACACCTTC
CDR3aa: CASSVDRKALQYGYTF
d_gene: .
v_gene: TRBV9
j_gene: TRBJ1-2
abundance: .

CDR3nt: TGTGCCAGCAGTGAAAGGTCGGTCAACGAGCAGTACTTC
CDR3aa: CASSERSVNEQYF
d_gene: .
v_gene: TRBV2
j_gene: TRBJ2-7
abundance: once

CDR3nt: TGTGCCAGCAGCTTGGGGACGATAGCCAAAAACATTCAGTACTTC
CDR3aa: CASSLGTIAKNIQYF
d_gene: .
v_gene: TRBV5-6
j_gene: TRBJ2-4
abundance: .

CDR3nt: TGTGCCAGCAGCGTAGTCGAGACTTCCACCGTCCTGACTTTC
CDR3aa: CASSVVETSTVLTF
d_gene: .
v_gene: TRBV9
j_gene: TRBJ2-6
abundance: .

CDR3nt: TGTGCCATCAGCCAAACAGGGGACACTGAAGCTTTCTTT
CDR3aa: CAISQTGDTEAFF
d_gene: TRBD1
v_gene: TRBV10-3
j_gene: TRBJ1-1
abundance: .

CDR3nt: TGTGCCAGTAGTCCTACGATGGACACTGAAGCTTTCTTT
CDR3aa: CASSPTMDTEAFF
d_gene: .
v_gene: TRBV19
j_gene: TRBJ1-1
abundance: .

CDR3nt: TGTGCCAGATCTGGGACAAGGGTCTCCTACGAGCAGTACTTC
CDR3aa: CARSGTRVSYEQYF
d_gene: .
v_gene: TRBV2
j_gene: TRBJ2-7
abundance: few

CDR3nt: TGTGCCAGCAGCTTAACAGGGAATCAGCCCCAGCATTTT
CDR3aa: CASSLTGNQPQHF
d_gene: .
v_gene: TRBV7-2
j_gene: TRBJ1-5
abundance: .

CDR3nt: TGTGCCACCAGCAGAGATCTGGGGCGGGGCTTTAATCAGCCCCAGCATTTT
CDR3aa: CATSRDLGRGFNQPQHF
d_gene: .
v_gene: TRBV15
j_gene: TRBJ1-5
abundance: .

CDR3nt: TGTGCCAGCAGCGTAGGAGGAAGCGGGGGGGCCTACGAGCAGTACTTC
CDR3aa: CASSVGGSGGAYEQYF
d_gene: TRBD2
v_gene: TRBV9
j_gene: TRBJ2-7
abundance: .

CDR3nt: TGTGCCAGCAGCTCTGACAATTATGGCTACACCTTC
CDR3aa: CASSSDNYGYTF
d_gene: .
v_gene: TRBV5-4
j_gene: TRBJ1-2
abundance: .

CDR3nt: TGTGCCACCAGCAGAGATCTCGGTAGCTCCTACGAGCAGTACTTC
CDR3aa: CATSRDLGSSYEQYF
d_gene: .
v_gene: TRBV15
j_gene: TRBJ2-7
abundance: .

CDR3nt: TGTGCCAGCAGTGAAGGACAGGGAGGGTTTTCAGAGACCCAGTACTTC
CDR3aa: CASSEGQGGFSETQYF
d_gene: .
v_gene: TRBV6-1
j_gene: TRBJ2-5
abundance: .

CDR3nt: TGCGCCAGCAGCTTGTCGGGGGGGAGTGAAAAACTGTTTTTT
CDR3aa: CASSLSGGSEKLFF
d_gene: .
v_gene: TRBV5-1
j_gene: TRBJ1-4
abundance: .

CDR3nt: TGTGCCAGCAGTATAAGCGGGGGGGGTCAAGAGACCCAGTACTTC
CDR3aa: CASSISGGGQETQYF
d_gene: TRBD2
v_gene: TRBV25-1
j_gene: TRBJ2-5
abundance: .

CDR3nt: TGTGCCTGGAGTCCACTCCCCGGGACAGTCACAGATACGCAGTATTTT
CDR3aa: CAWSPLPGTVTDTQYF
d_gene: TRBD1
v_gene: TRBV30
j_gene: TRBJ2-3
abundance: .

CDR3nt: TGTGCCAGTAGTACGGGACTAGCGGCCCAAGAGACCCAGTACTTC
CDR3aa: CASSTGLAAQETQYF
d_gene: TRBD2
v_gene: TRBV19
j_gene: TRBJ2-5
abundance: once

CDR3nt: TGTGCCAGCAGTGCTGTTAAGGGGAGCTATCAGCCCCAGCATTTT
CDR3aa: CASSAVKGSYQPQHF
d_gene: .
v_gene: TRBV28
j_gene: TRBJ1-5
abundance: .

CDR3nt: TGCGCCAGCAGCGGTACAGGGACCTCTGGAAACACCATATATTTT
CDR3aa: CASSGTGTSGNTIYF
d_gene: .
v_gene: TRBV5-1
j_gene: TRBJ1-3
abundance: .

CDR3nt: TGTGCCAGCAGTCAATGGGGGGGGACTGAAGCTTTCTTT
CDR3aa: CASSQWGGTEAFF
d_gene: .
v_gene: TRBV27
j_gene: TRBJ1-1
abundance: .